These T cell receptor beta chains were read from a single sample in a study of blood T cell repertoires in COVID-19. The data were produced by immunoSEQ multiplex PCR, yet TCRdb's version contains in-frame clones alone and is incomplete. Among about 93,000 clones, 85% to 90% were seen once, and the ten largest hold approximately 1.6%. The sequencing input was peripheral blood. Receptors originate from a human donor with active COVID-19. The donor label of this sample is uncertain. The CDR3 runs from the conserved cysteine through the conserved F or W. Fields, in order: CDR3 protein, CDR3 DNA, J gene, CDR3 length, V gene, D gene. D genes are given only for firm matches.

CASSQSDIEAFF,TGTGCCAGCAGCCAGTCCGATATTGAAGCTTTCTTT,TRBJ1-1,12,TRBV7-9,NA
CASRIGQAEAFF,TGTGCCAGCAGAATAGGACAGGCTGAAGCTTTCTTT,TRBJ1-1,12,TRBV28,TRBD1
CASSQRGQGWNGYTF,TGTGCCAGCAGCCAGCGGGGACAGGGCTGGAATGGCTACACCTTC,TRBJ1-2,15,TRBV3-1/TRBV3-2,TRBD1
CASSRAGSPDGYTF,TGTGCCAGCAGTCGTGCAGGGTCTCCAGATGGCTACACCTTC,TRBJ1-2,14,TRBV28,NA
CASRVSGSNYGYTF,TGTGCCAGCAGGGTATCGGGGTCTAACTATGGCTACACCTTC,TRBJ1-2,14,TRBV28,NA
CASSIAGIAAFF,TGTGCCAGTAGTATAGCGGGGATCGCGGCTTTCTTT,TRBJ1-1,12,TRBV19,NA
CASSLAGTLLYF,TGTGCCAGCAGCTTGGCCGGGACACTTCTGTACTTC,TRBJ2-7,12,TRBV5-6,NA
CASSVNYGYTF,TGTGCCAGCAGCGTAAACTATGGCTACACCTTC,TRBJ1-2,11,TRBV7-9,NA
CASRVGQAEETQYF,TGTGCCAGCAGGGTAGGACAGGCTGAAGAGACCCAGTACTTC,TRBJ2-5,14,TRBV3-1/TRBV3-2,TRBD1
CASSPPPFGNQPQHF,TGTGCCAGCAGTCCCCCTCCTTTCGGCAATCAGCCCCAGCATTTT,TRBJ1-5,15,TRBV6-7,NA
CASRDYNTEAFF,TGTGCCAGCCGGGACTACAACACTGAAGCTTTCTTT,TRBJ1-1,12,TRBV3-1/TRBV3-2,NA
CASSLVGVGSGYTF,TGTGCCAGCAGCTTGGTAGGCGTGGGGAGCGGCTACACCTTC,TRBJ1-2,14,TRBV5-6,NA
CASSLGTGPSSYNEQFF,TGCGCCAGCAGCTTGGGGACAGGTCCTAGCTCCTACAATGAGCAGTTCTTC,TRBJ2-1,17,TRBV5-1,TRBD1
CASSTRGGTSGTRAHEQYF,TGTGCCAGCAGCACCCGGGGGGGGACATCTGGTACTAGGGCCCACGAGCAGTACTTC,TRBJ2-7,19,TRBV14,TRBD2
CASSSQAGTGGEKLFF,TGTGCCAGCAGCTCGCAGGCCGGGACAGGGGGTGAAAAACTGTTTTTT,TRBJ1-4,16,TRBV5-4,TRBD1
CASSIPPGTGNEQFF,TGTGCCAGCAGCATCCCGCCCGGGACAGGTAATGAGCAGTTCTTC,TRBJ2-1,15,TRBV5-4,TRBD1
CATSRVTGDPNTEAFF,TGTGCCACCAGCAGAGTAACAGGGGATCCGAACACTGAAGCTTTCTTT,TRBJ1-1,16,TRBV15,TRBD1
CASRQGRDQPQHF,TGTGCCAGTAGGCAGGGGCGAGATCAGCCCCAGCATTTT,TRBJ1-5,13,TRBV19,NA
CASSFQGWSSYNEQFF,TGTGCCAGCAGTTTTCAGGGTTGGAGCTCCTACAATGAGCAGTTCTTC,TRBJ2-1,16,TRBV28,NA
CASSFMGTSRLSQYF,TGTGCCAGCAGTTTTATGGGGACTAGTCGGTTGTCCCAGTACTTC,TRBJ2-5,15,TRBV28,TRBD2
CASSLNSAYEQYF,TGCGCCAGCAGTTTAAACAGTGCCTACGAGCAGTACTTC,TRBJ2-7,13,TRBV23-1,NA
CASSLAGTSYNEQFF,TGCGCCAGCAGCTTGGCGGGTACCTCCTACAATGAGCAGTTCTTC,TRBJ2-1,15,TRBV5-1,NA
CASSFQGGTEAFF,TGTGCCAGCAGCTTTCAGGGAGGGACTGAAGCTTTCTTT,TRBJ1-1,13,TRBV5-6,NA
CASTTGLASYNEQFF,TGCGCCAGCACCACTGGACTAGCCTCCTACAATGAGCAGTTCTTC,TRBJ2-1,15,TRBV5-1,TRBD2
CASSPAGTGSPYEQYF,TGTGCCAGCAGCCCGGCCGGGACAGGGTCGCCCTACGAGCAGTACTTC,TRBJ2-7,16,TRBV9,TRBD1
CASSPLGGTGANQPQHF,TGTGCCAGCTCACCACTCGGCGGGACAGGCGCCAATCAGCCCCAGCATTTT,TRBJ1-5,17,TRBV18,TRBD1
CATRGDRGGNEQFF,TGTGCCACCAGGGGGGACAGGGGCGGCAATGAGCAGTTCTTC,TRBJ2-1,14,TRBV24-1,TRBD1
CAISGGGQAVYEQYF,TGTGCCATCAGTGGAGGAGGACAGGCCGTCTACGAGCAGTACTTC,TRBJ2-7,15,TRBV10-3,TRBD1